Presented here are 21 T cell receptor beta chains from one specimen sequenced in a study of response to subunit inactivated influenza vaccine. TCRdb passed the RT-PCR reads through MiXCR, listing each CDR3 protein once. The sample records 200,000 to 300,000 distinct CDR3 sequences, 12% being singletons. The source material was non-naive T cells sorted from PBMCs, sampled roughly 15 days before vaccination. These receptors were obtained from a man between 50 and 59 years old who received an inactivated influenza vaccine.

This clonotype was counted at least ten times. DNA of the CDR3: TGCGCCAGCAGCGTTTACGAGCAGTACTTC. This codes for CASSVYEQYF. The V gene is TRBV5-1, the J gene TRBJ2-7; the D is unclear. CDR1 is SGHRS, CDR2 YFSETQ, per germline. V was shortened by 4 bases and J by 4 bases, with 3 bases between the two germline ends. The CDR3 loop spans 10 amino acids.

The chain is built from TRBV20-1 and TRBJ2-7; 8 positions match TRBD1. The CDR3 contains 12 residues. From germline, CDR1 is DFQATT and CDR2 SNEGSKA (reference sequence). Losses at the gene ends were 8 bases for V and 3 bases for J; bases not matched to a gene: 6. The CDR3: CSQQDRDYEQYF. DNA for the CDR3: TGCAGTCAACAGGACAGGGACTACGAGCAGTACTTC.

V usage is TRBV5-1 and J usage is TRBJ2-3, with D unresolved. The CDR3 is made up of 14 amino acids. Trimming shortened V by 4 bases and J by 2 bases, and 11 bases separated the two germline ends. CDR1 is SGHRS and CDR2 is YFSETQ in the germline V gene. The CDR3 region has the DNA TGCGCCAGCAGCCCGGACCATTTCACAGATACGCAGTATTTT. As protein: CASSPDHFTDTQYF.

The V call is TRBV11-3, the J call TRBJ2-7; 9 positions match TRBD2. Trimming removed 2 bases from V and 6 bases from J; junction bases left unmatched: 14. The CDR3 has 17 residues. Germline values: CDR1 SGHNT, CDR2 YENEEA. CDR3 sequence reads: CASSLLGGRARYTEQYF. The CDR3 DNA follows: TGTGCCAGCAGCTTATTGGGCGGGAGGGCCAGGTACACCGAGCAGTACTTC.

In this sample, this clonotype turned up a few times. The rearrangement uses TRBV5-1 and TRBJ1-4; TRBD1 matches at 8 bases. With V trimmed by 8 bases and J by 12 bases, 15 bases remained unmatched. Germline V gives CDR1 SGHRS, CDR2 YFSETQ. This CDR3 has 14 amino acids. CDR3 region: CASTQGARDAELFF. CDR3 nucleotide sequence: TGCGCCAGTACTCAGGGGGCGCGGGATGCGGAACTGTTTTTT.

Only a few counts were recorded for this clonotype. This chain uses TRBV29-1 with TRBJ2-2, with 8 bases lining up with TRBD1. There are 14 residues in the CDR3. Germline V lookup: CDR1 SQVTM, CDR2 ANQGSEA. V was pared by 7 bases and J by 4 bases, with 8 bases of the junction left unmatched. The CDR3 is CSAHRQGSTGELFF. The CDR3, as DNA: TGCAGCGCGCACCGACAGGGGAGCACCGGGGAGCTGTTTTTT.

This clonotype was found a few times. The rearrangement joins TRBV7-6 to TRBJ2-7; D is uncertain. The CDR3 totals 15 residues. The germline gives CDR1 SGHVS, CDR2 FNYEAQ. Trimming removed 1 base from V and 2 bases from J, with 12 bases in between. The CDR3 DNA reads as TGTGCCAGCAGCTTAGAGGCCGCCAGAGCCTACGAGCAGTACTTC. This codes for CASSLEAARAYEQYF.

This clonotype was seen a few times. The chain is built from TRBV5-1 and TRBJ2-7, with TRBD2 matching 14 bases. Trimming took 7 bases from V and 7 from J; bases not matched to a gene: 13. The CDR3 is 16 amino acids. CDR1 and CDR2 from the germline V gene are SGHRS and YFSETQ. The CDR3 sequence: CASQIGTSGGRDEQYF. The CDR3 region has the DNA TGCGCCAGCCAGATCGGGACTAGCGGGGGAAGGGATGAGCAGTACTTC.

The table lists this clonotype with a few counts. The J gene is TRBJ1-5, the V gene TRBV20-1, with D possibly being TRBD1 (5 bases). Looked up from germline, CDR1 is DFQATT and CDR2 is SNEGSKA (reference sequence). This CDR3 region has 15 residues. V lost 0 bases, J lost 0 bases, and 9 bases lay in between. This chain's CDR3 is CSARDGGYSNQPQHF. CDR3 in DNA: TGCAGTGCTAGAGACGGGGGATATAGCAATCAGCCCCAGCATTTT.

This clonotype was observed many times. V and J are TRBV27 and TRBJ2-1; 10 bases line up with TRBD2. CDR3 size: 18 residues. Germline CDR1 is MNHEY and CDR2 is SMNVEV (reference sequence). J gave up 6 bases and V 3 bases, and 14 bases lay outside the gene matches. The CDR3 coding sequence is TGTGCCAGCAGTTTGACCCCCTTGCTAGCGGGAGCCTCCAATGAGCAGTTCTTC. It translates to CASSLTPLLAGASNEQFF.

In its sample, this clonotype was seen a few times. The genes are TRBV5-1 and TRBJ2-5; the D is unclear. Trimming shortened V by 1 base and J by 5 bases, and 9 bases separated the two germline ends. Germline V lookup: CDR1 SGHRS, CDR2 YFSETQ. The CDR3 is 13 residues long. The CDR3 sequence: CASSLWRSETQYF. CDR3 nucleotides: TGCGCCAGCAGCTTGTGGAGATCGGAGACCCAGTACTTC.

This clonotype was counted at least ten times. The V and J genes are TRBV7-2 and TRBJ2-7; D not certain. CDR3 size: 13 residues. CDR1 is SGHTA, CDR2 FQGNSA, per germline. V was cut by 2 bases and J by 5 bases, with 10 bases left in between. The CDR3 loop reads CASSLILRDEQYF. The CDR3 coding sequence is TGTGCCAGCAGCTTAATTCTCAGAGACGAGCAGTACTTC.

At least ten counts were recorded for this clonotype. The V call is TRBV5-1, the J call TRBJ2-5; 9 bases are a match to TRBD2. The V gene's germline CDR1 is SGHRS and CDR2 YFSETQ. J lost 2 bases, V lost 1 base, and 3 bases had no gene match. The CDR3 totals 15 residues. The CDR3 sequence: CASSLRSGRQETQYF. Written as DNA, the CDR3 is TGCGCCAGCAGCTTGCGTAGCGGGAGACAAGAGACCCAGTACTTC.

The chain employs TRBV20-1 and TRBJ2-3; 9 nucleotides match TRBD2. V dropped 5 bases and J dropped 4; count of bases not matched to a gene: 7. The V gene's germline CDR1 is DFQATT and CDR2 SNEGSKA (reference sequence). This CDR3 has 14 amino acids. CDR3 DNA: TGCAGTGCTTTAGCGGGAGCGGCATCAGATACGCAGTATTTT. Encoded protein: CSALAGAASDTQYF.

This clonotype was seen at least ten times. Its ends do not fully match the called genes, so a read error is possible. The chain joins TRBV3-1 to TRBJ2-6, with no clear D. Per germline, CDR1 LGHDT and CDR2 YNNKEL (reference sequence). The CDR3 spans 14 residues. DNA of the CDR3: TGCGCCAGCAGCCAAGATTCTGGGGCCAACGTCCTGACTTTC. Protein: CASSQDSGANVLTF.

V and J are TRBV7-2 and TRBJ1-5; 7 bases agree with TRBD1. This CDR3 comprises 13 residues. After removal of 5 bases from V and 6 bases from J, the junction contained 4 bases not matched to a gene. Germline CDR1 and CDR2: SGHTA and FQGNSA. The CDR3 DNA follows: TGTGCCAGCAGCAATGACAGGGTTCAGCCCCAGCATTTT. Translating gives CASSNDRVQPQHF.

This clonotype was seen more than once but under ten times. The chain couples TRBV5-1 to TRBJ1-4; D remains unclear. This CDR3 spans 16 amino acids. Looked up from germline, CDR1 is SGHRS and CDR2 is YFSETQ. V lost 4 bases to trimming and J lost 0 bases, with 13 bases between them. Here the CDR3 reads CASSVAPLATNEKLFF. CDR3 sequence (DNA): TGCGCCAGCAGCGTCGCCCCCCTTGCAACTAATGAAAAACTGTTTTTT.

The table lists this clonotype with many counts. V gene TRBV4-3 combines with J gene TRBJ2-7; D may be TRBD2 (6 bases). The CDR3 is made up of 15 amino acids. Germline CDR1 and CDR2: LGHNA and YSLEER. V dropped 5 bases and J dropped 2 bases, with 16 bases sitting between them. In DNA form, the CDR3 reads TGCGCCAGCAGCTTCAGGGTTAGCGGAGCCTACGAGCAGTACTTC. It encodes CASSFRVSGAYEQYF.

The chain combines TRBV4-2 with TRBJ1-2; D not certain. The CDR3 totals 13 residues. Trimming pared 1 base from V and 4 bases from J, leaving 7 bases between. The germline V gene encodes CDR1 LGHNA and CDR2 YNFKEQ. Here the CDR3 DNA reads TGTGCCAGCAGCCAAGGGTTTGGCTATGGCTACACCTTC. It translates to CASSQGFGYGYTF.

The chain links TRBV19 to TRBJ2-1; D might be TRBD2 (5 bases). V lost 3 bases and J 0 bases, leaving 9 bases between the germline ends. CDR1 and CDR2 (germline): LNHDA, SQIVND (reference sequence). The CDR3 spans 15 residues. The CDR3, as DNA: TGTGCCAGTAGTATGGTTGGGAGCTCCTACAATGAGCAGTTCTTC. Its translation: CASSMVGSSYNEQFF.

This clonotype was picked up many times. The V call is TRBV7-3, the J call TRBJ2-7, with TRBD2 as a possible D gene (5 bases). V lost 5 bases and J lost 0, with 11 bases in between. The length of the CDR3 is 14 residues. Germline V gene data show CDR1 as SGHTA and CDR2 as FQGTGA. The CDR3 protein is CASSPLGSSYEQYF. For the CDR3, the DNA is TGTGCCAGCAGCCCCTTGGGGAGCTCCTACGAGCAGTACTTC. Looking up the rest from reference TRBV7-3 and TRBJ2-7 gives the full variable domain: GAGVSQTPSNKVTEKGKYVELRCDPISGHTALYWYRQSLGQGPEFLIYFQGTGAADDSGLPNDRFFAVRPEGSVSTLKIQRTERGDSAVYLCASSPLGSSYEQYFGPGTRLTVT.